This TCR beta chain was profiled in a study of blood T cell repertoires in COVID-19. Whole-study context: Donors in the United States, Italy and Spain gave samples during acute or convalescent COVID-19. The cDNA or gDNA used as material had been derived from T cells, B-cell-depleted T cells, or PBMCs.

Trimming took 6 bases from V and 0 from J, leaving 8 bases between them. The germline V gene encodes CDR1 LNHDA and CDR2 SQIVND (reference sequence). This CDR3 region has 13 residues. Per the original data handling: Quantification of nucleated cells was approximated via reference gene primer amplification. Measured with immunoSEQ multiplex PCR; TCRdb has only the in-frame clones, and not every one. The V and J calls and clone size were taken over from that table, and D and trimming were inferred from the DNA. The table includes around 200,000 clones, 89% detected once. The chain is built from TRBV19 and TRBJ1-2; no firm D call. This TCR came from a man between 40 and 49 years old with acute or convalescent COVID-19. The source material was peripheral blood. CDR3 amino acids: CASSYRANYGYTF. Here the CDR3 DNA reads TGTGCCAGTAGCTACAGAGCTAACTATGGCTACACCTTC.